This entry features one T cell receptor beta chain sequence. Profiling relied on immunoSEQ multiplex PCR, and the TCRdb table lists in-frame clones only, not all of them. This repertoire shows roughly 120,000 clones, around nine tenths found once; its top ten account for about 1.5%. V trimming: 6 bases; J trimming: 5 bases; junction bases outside the gene matches: 12. This CDR3 comprises 15 residues. The germline V gene has CDR1 MDHEN and CDR2 SYDVKM. This sample is drawn from a study of T cells after somatic rescue of genetic block. The sequence was collected from a woman aged 18-29 years. The sample consisted of peripheral blood mononuclear cells (PBMCs). The V gene is TRBV28, the J gene TRBJ2-5; 7 bases match TRBD1. Here the CDR3 reads CASSPGTALAETQYF. The CDR3 DNA reads as TGTGCCAGCAGCCCCGGGACAGCCCTGGCGGAGACCCAGTACTTC.